The table lists the clone carrying this T cell receptor (beta chain) with a few counts. The data derive from a study of blood T cells in healthy people across ages. A second PCR of roughly 7 to 11 cycles used a sample-barcoded 5' primer and a J-beta primer mix. Every cDNA was tagged by a template-switch adaptor with 12 random nucleotides. TCRdb called the 5' RACE reads again in MiXCR, with one record for every CDR3 protein. The table includes 1,800,000 or so distinct CDR3 sequences, more than 35% detected once. V lost 0 bases and J 5 bases, leaving 10 bases between the germline ends. The CDR3 has 14 amino acids. The V gene's germline CDR1 is MNHEY and CDR2 SVGAGI.

V is TRBV6-5 and J is TRBJ1-2, with D uncertain. The sequencing input was blood. The source of this sequence is a human donor in good health. CDR3 region: CASSYSATIYGYTF. CDR3 sequence (DNA): TGTGCCAGCAGTTACTCGGCCACCATATATGGCTACACCTTC.